The entry below gives a single T cell receptor (beta chain) sequence along with its context. Its antigen is unidentified. Germline V gene data show CDR1 as SGHDT and CDR2 as YYEEEE. The CDR3 is 17 amino acids. V was clipped by 4 bases and J by 2 bases; unmatched bases: 14. This sample is drawn from a study of human T cells and chemical hapten exposure. Study as a whole: The cohort included alopecia areata under or over 50% scalp, totalis and universalis. Study-level findings and limits: Significantly more large CDR3 similarity clusters arose among expanded TCRs than among controls.

Time point of the sample: pre-sensitization, week 0. Treatment defined: therapeutic diphenylcyclopropenone sensitization with weekly scalp DPC. TCRdb used MiXCR to reprocess the RACE reads, holding one entry per CDR3 protein. The sample has fewer than 300,000 distinct CDR3 sequences, 7.5% to 9% seen once. V gene TRBV5-6 combines with J gene TRBJ2-7, with 8 bases aligning to TRBD1. Material: whole blood, obtained in connection with sensitization to the hapten diphenylcyclopropenone (DPC). The TCR sequence derives from a woman in her thirties or forties with alopecia areata. Some clones in this sample may be carry-over from other donors' samples. CDR3 protein: CASSPGVRDRLTYEQYF. CDR3 DNA: TGTGCCAGCAGCCCGGGGGTTCGGGACAGGTTAACCTACGAGCAGTACTTC.